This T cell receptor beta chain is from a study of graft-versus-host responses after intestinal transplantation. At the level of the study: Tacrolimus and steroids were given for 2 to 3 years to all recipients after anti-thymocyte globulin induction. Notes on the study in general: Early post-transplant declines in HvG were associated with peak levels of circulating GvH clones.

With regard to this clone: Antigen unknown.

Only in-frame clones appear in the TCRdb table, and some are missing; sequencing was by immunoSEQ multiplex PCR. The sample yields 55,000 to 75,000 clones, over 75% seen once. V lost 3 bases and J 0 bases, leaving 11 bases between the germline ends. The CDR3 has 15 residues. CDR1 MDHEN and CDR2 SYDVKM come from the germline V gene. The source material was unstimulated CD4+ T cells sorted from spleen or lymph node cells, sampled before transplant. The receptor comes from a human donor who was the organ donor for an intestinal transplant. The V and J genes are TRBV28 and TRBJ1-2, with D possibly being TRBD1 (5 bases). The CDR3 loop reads CASSLGGGANYGYTF. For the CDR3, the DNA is TGTGCCAGCAGTTTGGGGGGTGGGGCTAACTATGGCTACACCTTC.